The rows below give T cell receptor beta chains drawn from one sample of a study of cytomegalovirus exposure and HLA in healthy donors. Only in-frame clones appear in the TCRdb table, and some are missing; sequencing was by immunoSEQ multiplex PCR. The table lists over 150,000 clones, about 90% of them singletons. Sequencing input: PBMCs. These receptors originate from a woman under 30 in good health and CMV-seropositive. Each CDR3 is given with its conserved first and last residue. The D gene is left open where the match is weak. The size field is filled for only some rows; it gives once, few, many or a size class.

J gene | V gene | clone size | D gene | CDR3 protein | CDR3 DNA
TRBJ1-4 | TRBV5-1 | . | . | CASGRGTPGEKLFF | TGCGCCAGCGGCCGGGGGACGCCCGGCGAAAAACTGTTTTTT
TRBJ2-1 | TRBV30 | . | TRBD2 | CAWSGGDYNEQFF | TGTGCCTGGAGCGGGGGGGATTACAATGAGCAGTTCTTC
TRBJ1-1 | TRBV6-5 | . | . | CASRSSTKRGEAFF | TGTGCCAGCAGATCTTCGACTAAGCGAGGTGAAGCTTTCTTT
TRBJ2-7 | TRBV13 | once | . | CASSPASGRYEQYF | TGTGCCAGCAGCCCCGCTAGTGGTCGCTACGAGCAGTACTTC
TRBJ2-3 | TRBV30 | . | TRBD2 | CAWTTLAGGPDTQYF | TGTGCCTGGACCACACTAGCGGGGGGTCCAGATACGCAGTATTTT
TRBJ2-1 | TRBV9 | . | TRBD2 | CASSAGGRLNEQFF | TGTGCCAGCAGCGCCGGGGGGAGGCTCAATGAGCAGTTCTTC
TRBJ2-5 | TRBV28 | . | . | CASSLAGFATQYF | TGTGCCAGCAGTTTGGCAGGGTTCGCGACCCAGTACTTC
TRBJ2-1 | TRBV5-1 | . | TRBD1 | CASSPLTGGGGEQFF | TGCGCCAGCAGCCCCCTAACAGGGGGCGGAGGTGAGCAGTTCTTC
TRBJ1-1 | TRBV4-1 | . | . | CASSQPRAGVVAEAFF | TGCGCCAGCAGCCAGCCCAGAGCAGGGGTGGTCGCTGAAGCTTTCTTT
TRBJ2-3 | TRBV11-2 | . | TRBD2 | CASSSRGIRSGRADTQYF | TGTGCCAGCAGCTCTAGGGGGATCCGAAGCGGGAGGGCAGATACGCAGTATTTT
TRBJ1-1 | TRBV9 | . | TRBD1 | CASSVETGAGTEAFF | TGTGCCAGCAGCGTGGAGACAGGGGCGGGCACTGAAGCTTTCTTT
TRBJ2-3 | TRBV27 | . | . | CASSRGADTDTQYF | TGTGCCAGCAGTCGGGGGGCGGACACAGATACGCAGTATTTT
TRBJ1-5 | TRBV19 | . | . | CASSIGPGLNQPQHF | TGTGCCAGTAGTATTGGGCCAGGCCTAAATCAGCCCCAGCATTTT
TRBJ1-5 | TRBV6-1 | . | TRBD1 | CASSGQGDQPQHF | TGTGCCAGCAGTGGACAGGGCGATCAGCCCCAGCATTTT
TRBJ1-3 | TRBV28 | . | . | CASSLKAGGNTIYF | TGTGCCAGCAGTTTAAAGGCAGGGGGAAACACCATATATTTT
TRBJ1-4 | TRBV28 | . | . | CASSLLTSNEKLFF | TGTGCCAGCAGTTTACTAACGTCGAATGAAAAACTGTTTTTT
TRBJ2-6 | TRBV11-2 | . | . | CASSLTGSSGANVLTF | TGTGCCAGCAGCCTGACAGGTAGCTCTGGGGCCAACGTCCTGACTTTC
TRBJ1-2 | TRBV18 | once | . | CASSPRRDDGYTF | TGTGCCAGCTCCCCGCGGAGAGACGATGGCTACACCTTC
TRBJ2-7 | TRBV2 | . | TRBD2 | CASSFPPSGGAGSYEQYF | TGTGCCAGCAGTTTTCCCCCTAGCGGGGGGGCGGGCTCCTACGAGCAGTACTTC
TRBJ2-7 | TRBV27 | . | . | CASYTSSYEQYF | TGTGCCAGTTATACGAGCTCCTACGAGCAGTACTTC
TRBJ2-5 | TRBV9 | . | TRBD2 | CASSVASGAKETQYF | TGTGCCAGCAGCGTAGCCAGCGGGGCTAAAGAGACCCAGTACTTC
TRBJ2-3 | TRBV4-1 | . | . | CASSQVGSGTDTQYF | TGCGCCAGCAGCCAAGTGGGCTCGGGGACAGATACGCAGTATTTT
TRBJ2-3 | TRBV6-6 | . | TRBD1 | CASSQQGAVWTDTQYF | TGTGCCAGCAGTCAGCAGGGGGCGGTTTGGACAGATACGCAGTATTTT
TRBJ2-5 | TRBV5-1 | . | . | CASDFGLEGETQYF | TGCGCCAGCGACTTTGGACTTGAGGGAGAGACCCAGTACTTC
TRBJ2-7 | TRBV10-1 | once | TRBD2 | CASSVEPRGGVPYEQYF | TGCGCCAGCAGTGTGGAACCTCGCGGGGGGGTTCCTTACGAGCAGTACTTC
TRBJ2-2 | TRBV19 | once | TRBD1 | CASSMFKGQGATGELFF | TGTGCCAGTAGTATGTTCAAGGGACAGGGGGCGACCGGGGAGCTGTTTTTT
TRBJ2-7 | TRBV11-2 | . | . | CASSLVGSSYEQYF | TGTGCCAGCAGCTTAGTCGGGAGCTCCTACGAGCAGTACTTC
TRBJ1-6 | TRBV10-1 | . | . | CASSDEEKSSYNSPLHF | TGCGCCAGCAGTGATGAGGAGAAGAGCTCCTATAATTCACCCCTCCACTTT
TRBJ2-2 | TRBV25-1 | . | . | CASRPLSDTGELFF | TGTGCCAGCAGACCCCTATCGGACACCGGGGAGCTGTTTTTT
TRBJ1-1 | TRBV2 | . | . | CASSLLDTLNTEAFF | TGTGCCAGCAGTCTTTTGGACACCCTGAACACTGAAGCTTTCTTT